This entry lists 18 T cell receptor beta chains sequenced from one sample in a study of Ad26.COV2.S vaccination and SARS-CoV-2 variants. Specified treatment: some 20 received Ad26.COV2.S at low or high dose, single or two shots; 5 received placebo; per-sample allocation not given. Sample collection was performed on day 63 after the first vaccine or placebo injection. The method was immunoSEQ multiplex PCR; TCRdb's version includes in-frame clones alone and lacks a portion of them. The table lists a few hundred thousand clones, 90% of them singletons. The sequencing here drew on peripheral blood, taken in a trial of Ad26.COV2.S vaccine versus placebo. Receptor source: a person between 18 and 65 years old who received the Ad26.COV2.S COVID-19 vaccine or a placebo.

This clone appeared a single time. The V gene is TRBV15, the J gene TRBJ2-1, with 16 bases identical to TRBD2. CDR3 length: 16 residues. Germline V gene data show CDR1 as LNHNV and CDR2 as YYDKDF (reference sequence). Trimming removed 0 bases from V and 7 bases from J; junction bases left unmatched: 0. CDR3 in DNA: TGTGCCACCAGCAGAGAGGGACTAGCGGGAGGGAATGAGCAGTTCTTC. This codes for CATSREGLAGGNEQFF.

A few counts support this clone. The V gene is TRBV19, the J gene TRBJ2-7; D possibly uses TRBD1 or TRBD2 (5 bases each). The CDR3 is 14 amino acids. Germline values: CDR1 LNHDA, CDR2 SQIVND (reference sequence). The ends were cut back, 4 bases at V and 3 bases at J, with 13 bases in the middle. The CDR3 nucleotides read TGTGCCAGTAGTACGGGACGCGGAGGCTACGAGCAGTACTTC. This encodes CASSTGRGGYEQYF.

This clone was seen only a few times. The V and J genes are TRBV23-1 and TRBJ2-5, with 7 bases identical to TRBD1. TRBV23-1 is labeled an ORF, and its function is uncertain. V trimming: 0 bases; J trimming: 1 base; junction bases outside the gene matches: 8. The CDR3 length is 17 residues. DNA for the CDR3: TGCGCCAGCAGTCAATCGTTTGAACAGGGGCGCCAAGAGACCCAGTACTTC. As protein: CASSQSFEQGRQETQYF.

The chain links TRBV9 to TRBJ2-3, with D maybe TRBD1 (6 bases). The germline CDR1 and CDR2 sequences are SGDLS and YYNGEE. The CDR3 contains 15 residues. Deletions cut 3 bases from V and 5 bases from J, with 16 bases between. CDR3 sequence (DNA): TGTGCCAGCAGCGCCGGACAGTCAAGAGGAGATACGCAGTATTTT. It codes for CASSAGQSRGDTQYF.

In DNA, the CDR3 is TGTGCCAGCAGCCTAATGGCGAAGGGGGAGCGCTCCTACGAGCAGTACTTC. This sequence encodes CASSLMAKGERSYEQYF. The J gene is TRBJ2-7, the V gene TRBV3-1 (or the pseudogene TRBV3-2), with a weak D call TRBD1 (6 bases). This CDR3 region has 17 residues. CDR1 is LGHDT, CDR2 YNNKEL, per germline (reference sequence). V was cut by 4 bases and J by 0 bases, with 19 bases left in between.

The CDR3: CASTLPGSLNSPLHF. CDR3 DNA sequence: TGTGCCAGCACCCTCCCCGGGAGTTTGAATTCACCCCTCCACTTT. The chain carries TRBV28 and TRBJ1-6, with D unclear. The length of the CDR3 is 15 residues. With 7 bases removed from V and 7 bases from J, the gap between germline ends came to 17 bases. Germline lookup yields CDR1 MDHEN and CDR2 SYDVKM.

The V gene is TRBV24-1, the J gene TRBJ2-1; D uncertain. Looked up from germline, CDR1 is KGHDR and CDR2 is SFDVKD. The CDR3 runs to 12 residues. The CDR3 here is CDVCVFFNEQFF. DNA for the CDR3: TGTGACGTTTGCGTATTCTTTAATGAGCAGTTCTTC.

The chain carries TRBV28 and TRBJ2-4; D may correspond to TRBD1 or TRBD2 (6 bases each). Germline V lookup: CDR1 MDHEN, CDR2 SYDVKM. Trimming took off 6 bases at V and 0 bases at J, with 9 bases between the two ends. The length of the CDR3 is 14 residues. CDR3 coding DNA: TGTGCCAGCAGACAGGGACTAGCCAAAAACATTCAGTACTTC. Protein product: CASRQGLAKNIQYF.

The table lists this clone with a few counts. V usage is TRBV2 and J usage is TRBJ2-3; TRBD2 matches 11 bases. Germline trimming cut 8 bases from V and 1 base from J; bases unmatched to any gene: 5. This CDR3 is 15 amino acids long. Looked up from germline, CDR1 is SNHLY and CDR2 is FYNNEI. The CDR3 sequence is CASGVAGGGTDTQYF. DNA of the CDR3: TGTGCCAGCGGGGTAGCGGGAGGGGGCACAGATACGCAGTATTTT.

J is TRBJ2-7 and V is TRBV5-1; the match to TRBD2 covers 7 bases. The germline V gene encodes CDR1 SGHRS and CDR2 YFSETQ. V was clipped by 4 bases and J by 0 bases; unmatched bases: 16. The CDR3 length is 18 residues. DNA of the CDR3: TGCGCCAGCAGCAAAAACGGGGCTAGCGGACGTTTCTCCTACGAGCAGTACTTC. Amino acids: CASSKNGASGRFSYEQYF.

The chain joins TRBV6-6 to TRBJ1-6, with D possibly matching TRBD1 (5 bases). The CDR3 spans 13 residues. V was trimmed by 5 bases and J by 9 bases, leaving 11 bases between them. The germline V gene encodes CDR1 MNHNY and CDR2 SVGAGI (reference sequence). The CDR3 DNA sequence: TGTGCCAGCAGTCCCAGGGAAACTTCACCCCTCCACTTT. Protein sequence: CASSPRETSPLHF.

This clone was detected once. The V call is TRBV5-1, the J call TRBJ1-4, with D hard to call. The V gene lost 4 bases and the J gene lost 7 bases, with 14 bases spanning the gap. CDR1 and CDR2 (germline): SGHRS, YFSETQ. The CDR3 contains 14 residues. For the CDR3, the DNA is TGCGCCAGCAGCCTGGATTCAGAGGGTGAAAAACTGTTTTTT. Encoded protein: CASSLDSEGEKLFF.

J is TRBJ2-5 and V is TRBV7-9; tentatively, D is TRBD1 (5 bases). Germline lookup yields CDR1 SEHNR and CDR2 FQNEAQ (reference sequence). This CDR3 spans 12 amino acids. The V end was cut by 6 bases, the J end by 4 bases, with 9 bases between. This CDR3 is CASRSQGETQYF. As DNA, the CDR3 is TGTGCCAGCAGGTCCCAGGGAGAGACCCAGTACTTC. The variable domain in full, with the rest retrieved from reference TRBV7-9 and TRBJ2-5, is DTGVSQNPRHKITKRGQNVTFRCDPISEHNRLYWYRQTLGQGPEFLTYFQNEAQLEKSRLLSDRFSAERPKGSFSTLEIQRTEQGDSAMYLCASRSQGETQYFGPGTRLLVL.

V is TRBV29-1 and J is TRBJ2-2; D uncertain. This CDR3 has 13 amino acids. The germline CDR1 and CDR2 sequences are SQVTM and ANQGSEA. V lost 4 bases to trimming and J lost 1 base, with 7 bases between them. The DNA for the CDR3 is TGCAGCGTTGTGAGGCAGAACACCGGGGAGCTGTTTTTT. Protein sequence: CSVVRQNTGELFF.

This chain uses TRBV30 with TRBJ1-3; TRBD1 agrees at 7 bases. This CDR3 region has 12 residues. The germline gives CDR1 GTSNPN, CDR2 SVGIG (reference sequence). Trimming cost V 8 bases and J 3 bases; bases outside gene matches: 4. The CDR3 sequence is CAGTAYGNTIYF. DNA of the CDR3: TGTGCCGGGACAGCTTATGGAAACACCATATATTTT.

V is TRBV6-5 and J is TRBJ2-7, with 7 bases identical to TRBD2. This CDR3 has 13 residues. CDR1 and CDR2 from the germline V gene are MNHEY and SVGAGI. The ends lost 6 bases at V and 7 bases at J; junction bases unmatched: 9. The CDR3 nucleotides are TGTGCCAGCAGGGCCATAGCGCGGGAGGAGCAGTACTTC. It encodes CASRAIAREEQYF.

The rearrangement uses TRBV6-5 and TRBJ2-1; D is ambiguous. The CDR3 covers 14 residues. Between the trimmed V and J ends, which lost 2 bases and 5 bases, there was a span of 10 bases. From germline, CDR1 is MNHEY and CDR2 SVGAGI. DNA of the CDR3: TGTGCCAGCAGTTACGTCCACACAAACAATGAGCAGTTCTTC. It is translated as CASSYVHTNNEQFF.

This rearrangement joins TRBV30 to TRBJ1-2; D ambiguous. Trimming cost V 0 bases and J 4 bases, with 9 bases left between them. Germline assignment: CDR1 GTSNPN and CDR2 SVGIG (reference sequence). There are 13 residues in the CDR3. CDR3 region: CAWSVGLSYGYTF. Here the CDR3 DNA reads TGTGCCTGGAGTGTTGGGCTGAGCTATGGCTACACCTTC. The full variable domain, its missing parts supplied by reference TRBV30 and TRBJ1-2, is SQTIHQWPATLVQPVGSPLSLECTVEGTSNPNLYWYRQAAGRGLQLLFYSVGIGQISSEVPQNLSASRPQDRQFILSSKKLLLSDSGFYLCAWSVGLSYGYTFGSGTRLTVV.